This T cell receptor beta chain was captured by sequencing in a study of blood T cell repertoires in COVID-19. For the study at large: The origin of the acute and convalescent COVID-19 samples was the United States, Italy and Spain. Nucleic acid was either cDNA or gDNA, and it came from T cells, B-cell-depleted T cells, or PBMCs.

CDR3 length: 15 amino acids. Germline CDR1 is MRHNA and CDR2 is SNTAGT. Trimming cost V 3 bases and J 7 bases; bases outside gene matches: 7. Under the authors' procedure: Quantification of nucleated cells was approximated via reference gene primer amplification. The table came from immunoSEQ multiplex PCR; TCRdb's copy has only in-frame clones and leaves some out. The D gene and trimming were derived from the DNA, and the V and J assignments and clone size from that table. The sample consists of 250,000 or so clones, about 80% of them appearing once. The sequenced sample consisted of peripheral blood. This clonotype was sampled from a woman older than 75 with acute or convalescent COVID-19. The rearrangement joins TRBV6-4 to TRBJ1-1, with 11 bases aligning to TRBD1. The CDR3 DNA reads TGTGCCAGCAGTGAAGGGTGGACAGGGGGCAGTGAAGCTTTCTTT. This gives the protein CASSEGWTGGSEAFF.